These 23 T cell receptor beta chains originate from one sample sequenced in a study of T cell changes during pregnancy in multiple sclerosis. Sequenced by immunoSEQ multiplex PCR; TCRdb stores in-frame clones only, minus some. In the table there are 65,000 to 85,000 clones, 94% of which are singletons. Sequenced here: CD4+ T cells from peripheral blood mononuclear cells, sampled after pregnancy. Source of these receptors: a female donor with multiple sclerosis, enrolled in a pregnancy study.

Only one count was recorded for this clone. The V call is TRBV11-2, the J call TRBJ2-5; TRBD2 matches at 12 bases. The V gene's germline CDR1 is SGHAT and CDR2 FQNNGV. Unmatched junction bases numbered 8, after V lost 1 base and J lost 5 bases. CDR3 length: 17 amino acids. CDR3 loop: CASSLGMLAGGGETQYF. As DNA, the CDR3 is TGTGCCAGCAGCTTAGGAATGCTAGCGGGAGGGGGTGAGACCCAGTACTTC.

The genes are TRBV19 and TRBJ1-1; possibly TRBD1 for D (6 bases). The CDR3 is 14 amino acids. The V gene lost 3 bases and the J gene lost 6 bases, with 14 bases spanning the gap. The germline V gene encodes CDR1 LNHDA and CDR2 SQIVND (reference sequence). CDR3 DNA: TGTGCCAGTAGTATCCGAGGGGGTGGCTCTGAAGCTTTCTTT. It translates to CASSIRGGGSEAFF.

The chain recombines TRBV9 with TRBJ2-1; D remains unclear. The CDR3 is made up of 12 amino acids. Between the trimmed V and J ends, which lost 2 bases and 7 bases, there was a span of 7 bases. Germline V gene data show CDR1 as SGDLS and CDR2 as YYNGEE. The DNA of the CDR3 is TGTGCCAGCAGCGTTCGGGTTAATGAGCAGTTCTTC. Its protein product is CASSVRVNEQFF.

The gene calls are TRBV27 and TRBJ2-3; D is ambiguous. The CDR3 sequence is 19 residues long. V gave up 3 bases and J gave up 0 bases, with 22 bases separating them. Germline V CDR1 and CDR2: MNHEY, SMNVEV (reference sequence). The chain's CDR3 is CASSLKVPRRDSSTDTQYF. The CDR3 DNA reads TGTGCCAGCAGTTTGAAGGTCCCCCGCAGAGACTCTAGCACAGATACGCAGTATTTT.

The chain has TRBV7-8 and TRBJ2-7; 10 nucleotides agree with TRBD1. Germline V CDR1 and CDR2: SGHVS, FQNEAQ. Losses at the gene ends were 2 bases for V and 3 bases for J; bases not matched to a gene: 4. The CDR3 is 15 residues long. In DNA, the CDR3 is TGTGCCAGCAGCTTATCGGGACAGGGGTTCTACGAGCAGTACTTC. As protein: CASSLSGQGFYEQYF. Based on the CDR3 plus reference TRBV7-8 and TRBJ2-7, the full variable domain is GAGVSQSPRYKVAKRGQDVALRCDPISGHVSLFWYQQALGQGPEFLTYFQNEAQLDKSGLPSDRFFAERPEGSVSTLKIQRTQQEDSAVYLCASSLSGQGFYEQYFGPGTRLTVT.

The chain uses TRBV19 and TRBJ2-7, with 7 bases fitting TRBD1. Germline lookup yields CDR1 LNHDA and CDR2 SQIVND (reference sequence). With V trimmed by 11 bases and J by 5 bases, 12 bases remained unmatched. This CDR3 is 13 amino acids long. As DNA, the CDR3 is TGTGCCTCCGGGACAGACCTTCCAAACGAGCAGTACTTC. Its protein product is CASGTDLPNEQYF.

The gene calls are TRBV5-1 and TRBJ1-4; D unresolved. Deletions cut 0 bases from V and 0 bases from J, with 6 bases between. The CDR3 is made up of 15 amino acids. Germline-derived CDR1 and CDR2 are SGHRS and YFSETQ. This CDR3 reads CASSLEPATNEKLFF. The CDR3 DNA sequence: TGCGCCAGCAGCTTGGAACCGGCAACTAATGAAAAACTGTTTTTT.

The CDR3 loop is CASSRGGGGRVGETQYF. CDR3 bases: TGTGCCAGCAGCAGAGGGGGGGGAGGGAGGGTTGGGGAGACCCAGTACTTC. The chain uses TRBV13 and TRBJ2-5, with D possibly TRBD2 on 7 matching bases. The CDR3 has 17 amino acids. Trimming stripped 5 bases from V and 5 bases from J, with 24 bases between. Germline CDR1 PRHDT, CDR2 FYEKMQ (reference sequence).

V gene TRBV13 combines with J gene TRBJ1-3, with TRBD1 matching over 9 bases. This CDR3 region has 14 residues. After removal of 4 bases from V and 7 bases from J, the junction contained 5 bases not matched to a gene. Germline V CDR1 and CDR2: PRHDT, FYEKMQ (reference sequence). The CDR3 nucleotides read TGTGCCAGCAGCTCCGGGACAGGGAGGAACACCATATATTTT. Amino acid sequence: CASSSGTGRNTIYF.

The rearrangement uses TRBV13 and TRBJ2-1, with 7 bases that match TRBD2. Germline loops: CDR1 PRHDT, CDR2 FYEKMQ (reference sequence). CDR3 length equals 16 residues. Losses at the gene ends were 3 bases for V and 1 base for J; bases not matched to a gene: 6. The CDR3 region has the DNA TGTGCCAGCAGCTTCTTGCGGGAGACATCCTACAATGAGCAGTTCTTC. It is translated as CASSFLRETSYNEQFF.

V gene TRBV15 combines with J gene TRBJ2-2, with 12 bases aligning to TRBD2. V dropped 2 bases and J dropped 0; count of bases not matched to a gene: 4. The germline CDR1 and CDR2 sequences are LNHNV and YYDKDF (reference sequence). The CDR3 loop spans 18 amino acids. In DNA form, the CDR3 reads TGTGCCACCAGCAGACCTCTAGCGGGAGGGACGAACACCGGGGAGCTGTTTTTT. It encodes CATSRPLAGGTNTGELFF.

CDR3 in amino acids: CASSEGLNYGYTF. CDR3 nucleotides: TGTGCCAGCAGTGAAGGACTAAACTATGGCTACACCTTC. The genes are TRBV6-4 and TRBJ1-2; D ambiguous. This CDR3 has 13 residues. Looked up from germline, CDR1 is MRHNA and CDR2 is SNTAGT. The V gene lost 3 bases and the J gene lost 2 bases, with 7 bases spanning the gap.

V and J are TRBV6-5 and TRBJ2-1, with 12 positions matching TRBD2. The CDR3 extends over 15 amino acids. The J segment lost 7 bases and the V segment lost 6 bases, leaving 7 bases of the junction unmatched. The germline V gene encodes CDR1 MNHEY and CDR2 SVGAGI. DNA of the CDR3: TGTGCCAGCAGGACGACTAGCGGGAGTGTGAATGAGCAGTTCTTC. Protein product: CASRTTSGSVNEQFF.

This chain joins TRBV5-4 and TRBJ1-2; D gene ambiguous. Per germline, CDR1 SGHNT and CDR2 YYREEE (reference sequence). The CDR3 extends over 13 amino acids. V lost 0 bases, J lost 3 bases, and 6 bases lay in between. The DNA of the CDR3 is TGTGCCAGCAGCTTGGCCGGGGACTATGGCTACACCTTC. Amino acids: CASSLAGDYGYTF.

The gene calls are TRBV10-3 and TRBJ2-7, with 10 positions matching TRBD2. CDR3 length: 18 residues. Looked up from germline, CDR1 is ENHRY and CDR2 is SYGVKD. V shed 3 bases, J shed 2 bases, and the junction held 13 bases outside the gene matches. Here the CDR3 DNA reads TGTGCCATCAGTGATTTTTTTTCTAGCGGGAGCCCTACCTACGAGCAGTACTTC. Translated, it gives CAISDFFSSGSPTYEQYF.

This chain links TRBV19 with TRBJ2-5, with TRBD2 identical over 8 bases. V lost 6 bases to trimming and J lost 5 bases; unmatched junction nucleotides: 11. The CDR3 consists of 15 residues. Germline values: CDR1 LNHDA, CDR2 SQIVND (reference sequence). The CDR3: CASSPGGAQVETQYF. The CDR3 DNA reads as TGTGCCAGTAGCCCGGGGGGGGCCCAAGTTGAGACCCAGTACTTC.

The rearrangement links TRBV7-8 to TRBJ2-5; D unclear. The germline V gene encodes CDR1 SGHVS and CDR2 FQNEAQ. The CDR3 runs to 14 residues. V was shortened by 5 bases and J by 2 bases, with 12 bases between the two germline ends. The DNA for the CDR3 is TGTGCCAGCAGCACGACGGAGACGCAAGAGACCCAGTACTTC. The encoded protein is CASSTTETQETQYF.

The rearrangement joins TRBV7-2 to TRBJ2-3; D unclear. Between the trimmed V and J ends, which lost 6 bases and 5 bases, there was a span of 6 bases. The CDR3 length is 11 residues. Germline-derived CDR1 and CDR2 are SGHTA and FQGNSA. The CDR3 DNA reads TGTGCCAGCAGTTTTAAAGATACGCAGTATTTT. This sequence encodes CASSFKDTQYF.

V and J are TRBV15 and TRBJ1-1; no reliable D call. Trimming removed 3 bases at V and 3 bases at J, with 8 bases between. Germline V gene lookup returns CDR1 LNHNV and CDR2 YYDKDF (reference sequence). The CDR3 length is 13 residues. The CDR3 protein is CATSRAVDTEAFF. The DNA of the CDR3 is TGTGCCACCAGCAGGGCAGTGGACACTGAAGCTTTCTTT.

V and J are TRBV18 and TRBJ2-7; D uncertain. CDR3 length: 16 residues. V was clipped by 0 bases and J by 0 bases, with 12 bases between them. The germline gives CDR1 KGHSH, CDR2 LQKENI. This CDR3 is CASSPPTVPGSYEQYF. Written as DNA, the CDR3 is TGTGCCAGCTCACCACCCACAGTTCCCGGCTCCTACGAGCAGTACTTC.

The V call is TRBV28, the J call TRBJ2-1, with D possibly matching TRBD2 (5 bases). Trimming shortened V by 10 bases and J by 9 bases, and 22 bases separated the two germline ends. The V gene's germline CDR1 is MDHEN and CDR2 SYDVKM. CDR3 length equals 14 residues. DNA for the CDR3: TGTGCCACCCGGAAGAGGGCCCTCGCTCCTGAGCAGTTCTTC. This codes for CATRKRALAPEQFF.

The genes are TRBV5-1 and TRBJ1-3; possible D gene TRBD1, 5 bases. The V end was cut by 3 bases, the J end by 0 bases, with 10 bases between. CDR1 and CDR2 (germline): SGHRS, YFSETQ. This CDR3 is 15 amino acids long. This CDR3 reads CASSSTASSGNTIYF. CDR3 nucleotide sequence: TGCGCCAGCAGCTCGACAGCGAGCTCTGGAAACACCATATATTTT.

The chain carries TRBV5-1 and TRBJ1-3; D uncertain. V lost 1 base and J lost 0, with 8 bases in between. Germline lookup yields CDR1 SGHRS and CDR2 YFSETQ. The CDR3 totals 15 residues. The CDR3 loop is CASSLRESSGNTIYF. The CDR3 DNA reads TGCGCCAGCAGCTTGCGGGAGAGCTCTGGAAACACCATATATTTT.